Here is one T cell receptor (beta chain) with its context. At least ten counts were recorded for this clonotype. This receptor's antigen is unknown. Base quality data are lacking; no much larger clone is found one base away. Data came from an Illumina HiSeq 2500. Quantitative 5'-RACE with molecular barcodes was used to prepare TCR beta libraries. Per the source publication's procedure: A new computational method, built on a probabilistic model of VDJ rearrangement, was used to identify disease-linked TCR variants. The raw public data were reprocessed by TCRdb itself: fastp quality trimming at Q25, MiXCR clonotype calling, in-frame beta chains only. For every CDR3 protein sequence, its rows merge into one entry that carries the most common genes and DNA. The V and J calls follow TCRdb's processing rather than the paper's. The sample profile shows some 800,000 distinct CDR3 sequences; 10% to 15% of them were found once. The ten largest clones represent around 0.51% of the sample.

These data are taken from a study of CD8 T cells in ankylosing spondylitis (dated by TCRdb to the late 2010s). Looking at the study overall: The study profiled T cell receptor beta repertoires in healthy donors and ankylosing spondylitis patients to find disease-linked TCR variants. The full study cohort was made up of about 25 ankylosing spondylitis patients and 108 healthy donors. Peripheral blood samples were taken, and synovial fluid was additionally collected from ankylosing spondylitis patients.

CDR1 and CDR2 are drawn from the germline V gene (reference sequence): DFQATT, SNEGSKA. The CDR3 runs 12 amino acids, cysteine and phenylalanine included. Just the 36-base CDR3 DNA is kept, in frame starting at base 1. V drops 5 bases and J drops 6 bases, leaving 11 bases in between. The research as a whole found: Some motif variants were previously reported in synovial fluid and blood of reactive arthritis patients, suggesting common disease-initiation mechanisms. Blood from ankylosing spondylitis patients appeared to be characterized by a TCR beta motif made up of about 8 highly homologous amino acid variants. In peripheral blood, the disease-linked clones were found at relatively low frequencies and had a CD8+ phenotype. According to the report, matched synovial fluid samples from ankylosing spondylitis patients were significantly enriched for the disease-linked clones.

The sequence links TRBV20-1 to TRBJ2-1; TRBD2 is perhaps the D gene, given 5 matching bases. The clonotype originates from a male donor with ankylosing spondylitis. The specimen sequenced was blood, either unsorted or a sorted T cell fraction (not recorded which). The nucleotides read TGCAGTGCTTCCCCGGACTTCAATGAGCAGTTCTTC. Its protein reads: CSASPDFNEQFF.